Sequencing of this TCR beta chain was carried out in a study of cytomegalovirus exposure and HLA in healthy donors. A multiplex PCR was run with 60 Vbeta primers and 13 Jbeta primers. Measured with immunoSEQ multiplex PCR; TCRdb has only the in-frame clones, and not every one. The table has approximately 100,000 clones, around 80% seen once. Of note for this clone: A junction boundary mismatches the germline segment, possibly from a read error.

Per germline, CDR1 SGHNT and CDR2 YYREEE (reference sequence). The CDR3 contains 14 residues. The chain uses TRBV5-4 and TRBJ2-1, with 8 nucleotides matching TRBD2. Sequences were obtained from PBMCs. This clonotype originated in a man in his forties in good health and CMV-seronegative. The CDR3 spells CASSWTSSNNEQFF. For the CDR3, the DNA is TGTGCCAGCAGCTGGACTAGCTCCAACAATGAGCAGTTCTTC.